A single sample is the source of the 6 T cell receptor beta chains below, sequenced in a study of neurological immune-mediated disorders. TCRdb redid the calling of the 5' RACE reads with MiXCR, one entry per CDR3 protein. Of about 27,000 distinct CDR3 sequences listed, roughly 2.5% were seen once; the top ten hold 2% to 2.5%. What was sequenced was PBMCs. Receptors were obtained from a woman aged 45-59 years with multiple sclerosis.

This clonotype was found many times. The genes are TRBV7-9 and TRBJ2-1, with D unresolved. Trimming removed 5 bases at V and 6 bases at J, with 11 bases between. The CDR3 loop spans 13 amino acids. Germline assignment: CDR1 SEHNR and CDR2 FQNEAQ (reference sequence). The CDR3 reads CASSPLVPNEQFF. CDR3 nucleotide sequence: TGTGCCAGCAGCCCCCTCGTACCCAATGAGCAGTTCTTC. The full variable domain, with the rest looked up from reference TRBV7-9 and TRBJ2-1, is DTGVSQNPRHKITKRGQNVTFRCDPISEHNRLYWYRQTLGQGPEFLTYFQNEAQLEKSRLLSDRFSAERPKGSFSTLEIQRTEQGDSAMYLCASSPLVPNEQFFGPGTRLTVL.

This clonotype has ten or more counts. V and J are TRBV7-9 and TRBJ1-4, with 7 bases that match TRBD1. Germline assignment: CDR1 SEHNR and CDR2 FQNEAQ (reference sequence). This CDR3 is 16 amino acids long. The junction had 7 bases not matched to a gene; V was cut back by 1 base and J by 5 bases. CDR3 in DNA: TGTGCCAGCAGCTTAGGCATGTCAGGGGGAAATGAAAAACTGTTTTTT. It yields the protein CASSLGMSGGNEKLFF.

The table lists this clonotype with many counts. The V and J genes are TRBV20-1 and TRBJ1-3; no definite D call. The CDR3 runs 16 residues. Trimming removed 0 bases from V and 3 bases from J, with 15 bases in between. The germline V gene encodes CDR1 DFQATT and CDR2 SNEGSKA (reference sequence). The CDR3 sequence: CSARDGSSSFGNTIYF. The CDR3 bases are TGCAGTGCTAGAGATGGCAGCTCCAGTTTTGGAAACACCATATATTTT.

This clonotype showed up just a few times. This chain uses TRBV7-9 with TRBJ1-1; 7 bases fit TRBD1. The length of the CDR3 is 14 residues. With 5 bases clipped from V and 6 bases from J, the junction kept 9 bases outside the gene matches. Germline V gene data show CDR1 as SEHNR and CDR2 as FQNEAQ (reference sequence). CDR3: CASSHRERGPEAFF. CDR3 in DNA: TGTGCCAGCAGCCACCGGGAAAGGGGGCCTGAAGCTTTCTTT.

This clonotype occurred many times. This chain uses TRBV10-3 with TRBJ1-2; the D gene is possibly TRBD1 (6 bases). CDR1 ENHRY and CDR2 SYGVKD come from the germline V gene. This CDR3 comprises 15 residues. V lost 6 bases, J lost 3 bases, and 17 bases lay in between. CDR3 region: CAIRGSWAGDYGYTF. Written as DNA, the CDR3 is TGTGCCATCAGAGGCTCGTGGGCAGGGGACTATGGCTACACCTTC.

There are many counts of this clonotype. CDR3 sequence: CSANNPSGVQETQYF. CDR3 DNA sequence: TGCAGTGCCAACAACCCTAGCGGGGTCCAAGAGACCCAGTACTTC. V is TRBV20-1 and J is TRBJ2-5, with 9 positions matching TRBD2. CDR3 size: 15 residues. With 6 bases clipped from V and 1 base from J, the junction kept 9 bases outside the gene matches. Germline V gene lookup returns CDR1 DFQATT and CDR2 SNEGSKA (reference sequence).